This TCR beta chain was found in a study of long-term antiretroviral therapy in people with HIV. Study-wide findings and caveats: Blood in the study was drawn between the mid-2000s and the late 2010s, possibly under older ART regimens, which may be less effective than current ones.

The CDR3 runs 13 residues. CDR1 and CDR2 from the germline V gene are SEHNR and FQNEAQ (reference sequence). V gave up 1 base and J gave up 9 bases, with 10 bases separating them. This clone was counted a few times. What it binds is unknown. Assay version v3.0 of immunoSEQ was used, and it was run at survey level. Assay used: immunoSEQ multiplex PCR; TCRdb lists only in-frame clones, some missing. The table has under 30,000 clones, roughly 79% seen once. Source: unsorted PBMCs, taken at the start of antiretroviral therapy, before treatment. The source of this sequence is a woman under 30 with HIV. The chain is built from TRBV7-9 and TRBJ1-5; D remains ambiguous. In DNA, the CDR3 is TGTGCCAGCAGCTTAGAGGAGCGCCGGCCCCAGCATTTT. It codes for CASSLEERRPQHF.